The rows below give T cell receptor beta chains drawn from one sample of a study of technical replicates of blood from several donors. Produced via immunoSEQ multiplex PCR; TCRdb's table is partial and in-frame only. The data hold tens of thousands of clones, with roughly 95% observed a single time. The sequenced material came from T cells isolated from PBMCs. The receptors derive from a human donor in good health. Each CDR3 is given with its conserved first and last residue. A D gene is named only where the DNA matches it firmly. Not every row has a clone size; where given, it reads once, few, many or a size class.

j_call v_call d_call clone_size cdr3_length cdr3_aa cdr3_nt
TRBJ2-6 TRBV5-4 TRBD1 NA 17 CASSLPGQGSGANVLTF TGTGCCAGCAGTTTGCCGGGACAGGGCTCTGGGGCCAACGTCCTGACTTTC
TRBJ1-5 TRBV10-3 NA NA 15 CAISGGVNSNQPQHF TGTGCCATCAGTGGCGGGGTAAATAGCAATCAGCCCCAGCATTTT
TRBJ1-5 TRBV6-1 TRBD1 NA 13 CASQTGFNQPQHF TGTGCCAGTCAGACAGGGTTTAATCAGCCCCAGCATTTT
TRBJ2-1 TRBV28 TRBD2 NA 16 CASSRTSGTLWNEQFF TGTGCCAGCAGCCGGACTAGCGGGACACTATGGAATGAGCAGTTCTTC
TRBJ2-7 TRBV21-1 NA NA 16 CASSKAPGAPTYEQYF TGTGCCAGCAGCAAAGCACCAGGGGCACCGACTTACGAGCAGTACTTC
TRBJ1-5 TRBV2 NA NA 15 CASSGSSARRQPQHF TGTGCCAGCAGTGGGAGTTCGGCAAGAAGGCAGCCCCAGCATTTT
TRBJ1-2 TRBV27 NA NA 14 CASSFLQGDYGYTF TGTGCCAGCAGTTTCCTACAGGGAGACTATGGCTACACCTTC
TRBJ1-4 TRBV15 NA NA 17 CATSRAMLPATNEKLFF TGTGCCACCAGCAGAGCTATGCTGCCTGCAACTAATGAAAAACTGTTTTTT
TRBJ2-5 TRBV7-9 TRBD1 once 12 CASEGDSGTQYF TGTGCCAGCGAGGGGGACAGCGGGACCCAGTACTTC
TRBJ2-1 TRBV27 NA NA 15 CASSSPGLRVNEQFF TGTGCCAGCAGTTCTCCGGGACTCCGGGTTAATGAGCAGTTCTTC
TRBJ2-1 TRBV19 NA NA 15 CASSILAGAGDEQFF TGTGCCAGTAGTATATTAGCAGGGGCAGGGGATGAGCAGTTCTTC
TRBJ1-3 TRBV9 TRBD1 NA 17 CASSSSRGRLRKDTIYF TGTGCCAGCAGCTCAAGCAGGGGGCGCTTGAGGAAGGACACCATATATTTT
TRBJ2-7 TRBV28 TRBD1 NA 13 CASRGQSSYEQYF TGTGCCAGCAGGGGACAGAGCTCCTACGAGCAGTACTTC
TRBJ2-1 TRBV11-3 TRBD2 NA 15 CASSVSGAPYNEQFF TGTGCCAGCAGCGTTAGCGGGGCCCCCTACAATGAGCAGTTCTTC
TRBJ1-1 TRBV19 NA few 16 CASSMGLGVLNTEAFF TGTGCCAGTAGTATGGGATTGGGAGTTCTGAACACTGAAGCTTTCTTT
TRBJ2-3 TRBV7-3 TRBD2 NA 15 CASSPLAGFGDTQYF TGTGCCAGCAGCCCTTTAGCGGGGTTCGGAGATACGCAGTATTTT
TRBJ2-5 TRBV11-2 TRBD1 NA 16 CASSTYRGRDQETQYF TGTGCCAGCAGCACTTACAGGGGGAGAGACCAAGAGACCCAGTACTTC
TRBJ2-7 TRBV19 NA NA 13 CASSSGHFYEQYF TGTGCCAGTAGTAGTGGACACTTCTACGAGCAGTACTTC
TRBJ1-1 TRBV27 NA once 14 CASHRGGWRAEAFF TGTGCCAGCCACCGGGGGGGCTGGAGGGCTGAAGCTTTCTTT
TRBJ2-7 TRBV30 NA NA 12 CAWSEQGWEQYF TGTGCCTGGAGTGAGCAGGGTTGGGAGCAGTACTTC
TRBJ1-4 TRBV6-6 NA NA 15 CASSYGAATNEKLFF TGTGCCAGCAGTTACGGCGCAGCGACTAATGAAAAACTGTTTTTT
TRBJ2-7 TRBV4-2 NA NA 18 CASSQDLGLFPLPYEQYF TGTGCCAGCAGCCAAGATCTGGGGCTATTTCCACTACCTTACGAGCAGTACTTC
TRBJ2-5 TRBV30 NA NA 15 CAWSIPSTVQETQYF TGTGCCTGGAGCATACCTTCGACAGTCCAAGAGACCCAGTACTTC
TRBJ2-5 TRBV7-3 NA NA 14 CASSLMPGDETQYF TGTGCCAGCAGCTTAATGCCGGGGGACGAGACCCAGTACTTC
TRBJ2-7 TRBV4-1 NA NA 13 CASSQEEWFEQYF TGCGCCAGCAGCCAAGAAGAGTGGTTTGAGCAGTACTTC
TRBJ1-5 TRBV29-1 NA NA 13 CSVATGTDQPQHF TGCAGCGTTGCTACAGGGACGGATCAGCCCCAGCATTTT
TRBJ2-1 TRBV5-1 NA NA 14 CASSLVQGFNEQFF TGCGCCAGCAGCTTGGTTCAGGGGTTCAATGAGCAGTTCTTC
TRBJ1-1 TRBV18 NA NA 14 CASSLGAVETEAFF TGTGCCAGCTCACTGGGGGCAGTCGAAACTGAAGCTTTCTTT
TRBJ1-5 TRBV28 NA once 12 CASRTGNQPQHF TGTGCCAGCAGAACAGGGAATCAGCCCCAGCATTTT
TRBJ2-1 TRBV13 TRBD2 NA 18 CASSRISVSGNSYNEQFF TGTGCCAGCAGCCGCATAAGTGTAAGCGGGAACTCCTACAATGAGCAGTTCTTC
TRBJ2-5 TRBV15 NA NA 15 CATSSSQDYQETQYF TGTGCCACCAGCAGCTCCCAGGACTACCAAGAGACCCAGTACTTC
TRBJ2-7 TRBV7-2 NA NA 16 CASSLVRLVVSYEQYF TGTGCCAGCAGCTTAGTTAGACTAGTCGTATCCTACGAGCAGTACTTC
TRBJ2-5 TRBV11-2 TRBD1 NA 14 CASSLGQIQETQYF TGTGCCAGCAGCCTGGGACAGATACAAGAGACCCAGTACTTC
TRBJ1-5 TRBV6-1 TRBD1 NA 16 CASSERRGQGYQPQHF TGTGCCAGCAGTGAAAGGAGGGGACAGGGATATCAGCCCCAGCATTTT
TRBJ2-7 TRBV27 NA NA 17 CASSLYPPTLSSYEQYF TGTGCCAGCAGTCTATACCCGCCGACTCTTAGCTCCTACGAGCAGTACTTC
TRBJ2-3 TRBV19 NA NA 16 CASSWKIREITDTQYF TGTGCCAGTAGCTGGAAGATACGGGAAATAACAGATACGCAGTATTTT
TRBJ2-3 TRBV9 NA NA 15 CASSVSDRYTDTQYF TGTGCCAGCAGCGTTTCTGACAGGTACACAGATACGCAGTATTTT
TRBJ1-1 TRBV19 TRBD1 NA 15 CASTFPGGLNTEAFF TGTGCCAGTACCTTCCCAGGGGGTCTGAACACTGAAGCTTTCTTT
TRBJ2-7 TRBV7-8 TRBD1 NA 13 CASSLGQLSEQYF TGTGCCAGCAGCTTGGGACAGCTAAGCGAGCAGTACTTC